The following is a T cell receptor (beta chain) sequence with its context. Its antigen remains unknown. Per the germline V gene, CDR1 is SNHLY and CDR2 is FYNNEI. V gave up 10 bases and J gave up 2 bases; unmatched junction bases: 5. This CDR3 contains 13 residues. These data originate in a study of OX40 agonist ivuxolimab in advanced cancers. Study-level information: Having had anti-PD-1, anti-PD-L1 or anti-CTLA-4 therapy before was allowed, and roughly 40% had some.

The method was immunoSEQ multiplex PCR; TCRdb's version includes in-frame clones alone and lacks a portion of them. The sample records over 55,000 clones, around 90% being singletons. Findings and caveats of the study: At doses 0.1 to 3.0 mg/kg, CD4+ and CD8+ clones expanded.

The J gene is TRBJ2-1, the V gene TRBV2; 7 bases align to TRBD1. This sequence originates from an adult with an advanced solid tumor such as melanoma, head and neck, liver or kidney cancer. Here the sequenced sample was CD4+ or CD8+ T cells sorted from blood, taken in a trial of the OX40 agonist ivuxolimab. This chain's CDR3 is CATQTGTYNEQFF. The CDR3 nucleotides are TGTGCCACCCAGACAGGGACCTACAATGAGCAGTTCTTC. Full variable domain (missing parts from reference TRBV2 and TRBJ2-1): EPEVTQTPSHQVTQMGQEVILRCVPISNHLYFYWYRQILGQKVEFLVSFYNNEISEKSEIFDDQFSVERPDGSNFTLKIRSTKLEDSAMYFCATQTGTYNEQFFGPGTRLTVL.